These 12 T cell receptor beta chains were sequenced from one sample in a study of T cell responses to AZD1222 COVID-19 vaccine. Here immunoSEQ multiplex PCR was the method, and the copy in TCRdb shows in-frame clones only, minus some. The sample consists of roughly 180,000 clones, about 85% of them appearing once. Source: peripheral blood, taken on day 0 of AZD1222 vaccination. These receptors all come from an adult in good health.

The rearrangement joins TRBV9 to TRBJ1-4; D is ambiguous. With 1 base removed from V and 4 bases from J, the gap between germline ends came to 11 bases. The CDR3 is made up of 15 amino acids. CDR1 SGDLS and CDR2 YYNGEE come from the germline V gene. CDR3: CASSVSGWFNEKLFF. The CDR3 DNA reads TGTGCCAGCAGCGTATCGGGCTGGTTTAATGAAAAACTGTTTTTT.

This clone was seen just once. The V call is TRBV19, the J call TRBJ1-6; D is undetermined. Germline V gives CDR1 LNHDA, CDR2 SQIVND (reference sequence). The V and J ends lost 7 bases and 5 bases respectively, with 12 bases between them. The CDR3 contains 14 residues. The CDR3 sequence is CASKQELNNSPLHF. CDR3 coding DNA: TGTGCCAGTAAGCAGGAGTTGAATAATTCACCCCTCCACTTT.

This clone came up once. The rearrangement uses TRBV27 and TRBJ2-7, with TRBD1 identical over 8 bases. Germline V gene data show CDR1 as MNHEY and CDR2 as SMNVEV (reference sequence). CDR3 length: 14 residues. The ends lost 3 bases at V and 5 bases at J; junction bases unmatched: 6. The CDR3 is CASSLQGAFNEQYF. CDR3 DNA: TGTGCCAGCAGTTTGCAGGGGGCGTTCAACGAGCAGTACTTC.

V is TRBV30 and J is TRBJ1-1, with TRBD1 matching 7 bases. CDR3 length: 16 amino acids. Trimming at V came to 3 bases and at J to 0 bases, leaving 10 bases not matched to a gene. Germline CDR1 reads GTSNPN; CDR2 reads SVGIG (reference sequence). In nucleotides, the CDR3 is TGTGCCTGGAGGTTACAGGGGCAACGCATGAACACTGAAGCTTTCTTT. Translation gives CAWRLQGQRMNTEAFF.

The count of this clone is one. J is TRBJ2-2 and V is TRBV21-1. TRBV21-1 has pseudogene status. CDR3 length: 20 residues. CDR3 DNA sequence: TGTGCCAGCAGCAGCCAATCTCCGGGACCCTTGGAAACTAACACCGGGGAGCTGTTTTTT. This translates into CASSSQSPGPLETNTGELFF.

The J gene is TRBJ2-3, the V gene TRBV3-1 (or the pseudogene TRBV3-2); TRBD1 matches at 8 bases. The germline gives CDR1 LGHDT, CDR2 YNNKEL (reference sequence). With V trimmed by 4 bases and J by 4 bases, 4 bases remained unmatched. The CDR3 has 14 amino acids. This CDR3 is CASSRQTGADTQYF. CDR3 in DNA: TGTGCCAGCAGCCGTCAGACAGGGGCAGATACGCAGTATTTT.

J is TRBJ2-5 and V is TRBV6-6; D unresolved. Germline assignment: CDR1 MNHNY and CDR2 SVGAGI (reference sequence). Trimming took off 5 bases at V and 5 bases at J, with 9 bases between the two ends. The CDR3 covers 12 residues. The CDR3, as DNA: TGTGCCAGCAGTCGGATTAAGGAGACCCAGTACTTC. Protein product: CASSRIKETQYF.

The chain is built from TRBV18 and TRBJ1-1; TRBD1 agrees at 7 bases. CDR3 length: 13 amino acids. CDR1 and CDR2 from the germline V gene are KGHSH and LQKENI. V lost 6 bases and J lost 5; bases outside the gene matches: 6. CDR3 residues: CASSWDSWTEAFF. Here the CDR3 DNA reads TGTGCCAGCTCGTGGGACAGTTGGACTGAAGCTTTCTTT. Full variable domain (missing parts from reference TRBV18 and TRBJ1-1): NAGVMQNPRHLVRRRGQEARLRCSPMKGHSHVYWYRQLPEEGLKFMVYLQKENIIDESGMPKERFSAEFPKEGPSILRIQQVVRGDSAAYFCASSWDSWTEAFFGQGTRLTVV.

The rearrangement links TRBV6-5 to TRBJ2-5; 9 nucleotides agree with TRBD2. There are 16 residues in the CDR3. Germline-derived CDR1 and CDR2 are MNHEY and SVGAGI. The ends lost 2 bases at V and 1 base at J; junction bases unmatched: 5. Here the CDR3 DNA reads TGTGCCAGCAGTTACAGGGCTAGCGGGATCCAAGAGACCCAGTACTTC. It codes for CASSYRASGIQETQYF.

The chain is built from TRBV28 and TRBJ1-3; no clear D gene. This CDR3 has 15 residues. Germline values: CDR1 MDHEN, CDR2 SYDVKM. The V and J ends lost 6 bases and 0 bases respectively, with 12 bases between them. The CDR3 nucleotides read TGTGCCAGCAGCACGGAAGCTTTCTCTGGAAACACCATATATTTT. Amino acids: CASSTEAFSGNTIYF.

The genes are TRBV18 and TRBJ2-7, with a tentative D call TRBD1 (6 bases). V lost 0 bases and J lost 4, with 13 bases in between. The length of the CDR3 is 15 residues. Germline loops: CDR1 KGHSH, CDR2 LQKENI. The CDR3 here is CASSPPGAGVYEQYF. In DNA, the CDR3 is TGTGCCAGCTCACCACCGGGGGCAGGGGTTTACGAGCAGTACTTC. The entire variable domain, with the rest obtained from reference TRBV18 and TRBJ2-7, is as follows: NAGVMQNPRHLVRRRGQEARLRCSPMKGHSHVYWYRQLPEEGLKFMVYLQKENIIDESGMPKERFSAEFPKEGPSILRIQQVVRGDSAAYFCASSPPGAGVYEQYFGPGTRLTVT.

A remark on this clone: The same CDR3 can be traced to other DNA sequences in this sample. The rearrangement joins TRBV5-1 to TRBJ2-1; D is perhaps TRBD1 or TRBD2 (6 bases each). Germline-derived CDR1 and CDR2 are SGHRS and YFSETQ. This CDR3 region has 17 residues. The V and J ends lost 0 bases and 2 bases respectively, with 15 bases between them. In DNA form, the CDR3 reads TGCGCCAGCAGCTTGGGATTAGCGGAGGGGGCCTACAATGAGCAGTTCTTC. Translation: CASSLGLAEGAYNEQFF.